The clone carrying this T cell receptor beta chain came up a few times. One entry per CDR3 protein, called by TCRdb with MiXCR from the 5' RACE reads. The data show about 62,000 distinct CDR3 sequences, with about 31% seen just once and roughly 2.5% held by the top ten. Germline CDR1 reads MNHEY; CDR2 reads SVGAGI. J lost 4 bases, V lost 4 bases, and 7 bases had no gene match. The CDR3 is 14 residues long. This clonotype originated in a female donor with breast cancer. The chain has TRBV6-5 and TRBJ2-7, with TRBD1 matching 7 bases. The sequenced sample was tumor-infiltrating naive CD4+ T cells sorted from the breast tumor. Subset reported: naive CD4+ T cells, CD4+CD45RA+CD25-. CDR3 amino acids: CASSSPGQKYEQYF. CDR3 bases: TGTGCCAGCAGTTCCCCGGGACAGAAATACGAGCAGTACTTC.